This is a list of T cell receptor beta chains from one sample in a study of blood T cells in healthy people across ages. TCRdb redid the calling of the 5' RACE reads with MiXCR, one entry per CDR3 protein. Of more than 750,000 distinct CDR3 sequences in the sample, about 27% were seen once. This sample was shared with a second study, whose subject was T cells of mothers and their children.

Sample: blood. Receptors were obtained from a woman aged 40 to 50 in good health. CDR3s include the opening cysteine and the closing phenylalanine or tryptophan. D genes are given only for firm matches. Not all rows give a size; the values are once, few, many and, for expanded clones, a class.

>TRBJ2-7|NA|many|TRBV28
CASSLGSFEQYF
TGTGCCAGCAGTTTGGGAAGTTTCGAGCAGTACTTC
>TRBJ1-5|NA|many|TRBV7-2
CASSLTTGVWNQPQHF
TGTGCCAGCAGCTTAACGACAGGAGTTTGGAATCAGCCCCAGCATTTT
>TRBJ2-2|TRBD1|NA|TRBV7-3
CASSLLTGIFTGELFF
TGTGCCAGCAGCTTACTGACAGGGATCTTTACCGGGGAGCTGTTTTTT
>TRBJ2-3|TRBD1|many|TRBV9
CASSVLDRVEDTQYF
TGTGCCAGCAGCGTGCTAGACAGGGTCGAAGATACGCAGTATTTT
>TRBJ2-5|NA|many|TRBV29-1
CSVEDLLGGRETQYF
TGCAGCGTTGAAGATCTTCTGGGGGGGCGTGAGACCCAGTACTTC
>TRBJ2-4|NA|NA|TRBV20-1
CSASRGNIQYF
TGCAGTGCTAGTCGTGGAAACATTCAGTACTTC
>TRBJ1-1|NA|NA|TRBV12-3/TRBV12-4
CASTLQGLNTEAFF
TGTGCCAGCACGCTGCAGGGGCTGAACACTGAAGCTTTCTTT
>TRBJ1-4|NA|NA|TRBV12-3/TRBV12-4
CASSSREKLFF
TGTGCCAGCAGTTCAAGAGAAAAACTGTTTTTT
>TRBJ1-4|TRBD1|NA|TRBV7-8
CASSPSLRQGFNEKLFF
TGTGCCAGCAGCCCCTCTCTCCGACAGGGATTTAATGAAAAACTGTTTTTT
>TRBJ2-2|NA|many|TRBV7-2
CASSFEQGRTGELFF
TGTGCCAGCAGCTTCGAACAGGGAAGGACCGGGGAGCTGTTTTTT
>TRBJ2-7|NA|few|TRBV18
CASSPTQDGYYEQYF
TGTGCCAGCTCACCCACCCAAGACGGTTACTACGAGCAGTACTTC
>TRBJ1-5|TRBD1|few|TRBV30
CAWSVPWTGTGNQPQHF
TGTGCCTGGAGTGTACCCTGGACAGGGACTGGCAATCAGCCCCAGCATTTT
>TRBJ1-2|NA|NA|TRBV6-5
CASSSPQTGFGGYTF
TGTGCCAGCAGTTCCCCGCAAACAGGGTTCGGTGGCTACACCTTC
>TRBJ1-2|NA|NA|TRBV25-1
CASSESVIGGPGADGYTF
TGTGCCAGCAGTGAAAGTGTAATAGGAGGTCCGGGGGCTGATGGCTACACCTTC
>TRBJ1-5|NA|few|TRBV7-2
CASSLGHRTSNQPQHF
TGTGCCAGCAGCTTAGGACACCGGACAAGCAATCAGCCCCAGCATTTT
>TRBJ2-1|TRBD2|many|TRBV29-1
CSVVVLAGSYNEQFF
TGCAGCGTTGTGGTGCTAGCGGGATCCTACAATGAGCAGTTCTTC
>TRBJ1-2|TRBD1|few|TRBV12-3/TRBV12-4
CASSPSGTGGLFGYTF
TGTGCCAGCAGTCCGTCCGGGACAGGGGGTTTGTTTGGCTACACCTTC
>TRBJ2-7|NA|many|TRBV20-1
CSASRQGGSYEQYF
TGCAGTGCTAGCCGGCAGGGGGGGTCCTACGAGCAGTACTTC
>TRBJ1-4|TRBD1|few|TRBV7-2
CASSPGQGYEKLFF
TGTGCCAGCAGCCCGGGACAGGGGTATGAAAAACTGTTTTTT
>TRBJ2-7|TRBD2|few|TRBV5-5
CASSWEGAVSYEQYF
TGTGCCAGCAGCTGGGAGGGCGCGGTCTCCTACGAGCAGTACTTC
>TRBJ2-1|TRBD2|NA|TRBV19
CASNSGTSDEQFF
TGTGCCAGTAATTCCGGGACTAGCGATGAGCAGTTCTTC
>TRBJ2-7|NA|NA|TRBV7-9
CASRPSISYEQYF
TGTGCCAGCCGACCATCCATCTCCTACGAGCAGTACTTC
>TRBJ2-7|NA|NA|TRBV10-3
CAISEGQPSLYEQYF
TGTGCCATCAGTGAAGGACAGCCAAGCCTCTACGAGCAGTACTTC
>TRBJ2-7|TRBD2|many|TRBV2
CAGRAGITYEQYF
TGTGCCGGAAGAGCGGGGATAACCTACGAGCAGTACTTC
>TRBJ1-2|NA|many|TRBV6-5
CASSYGGGRAGYTF
TGTGCCAGCAGTTACGGAGGGGGAAGGGCTGGCTACACCTTC
>TRBJ1-4|NA|NA|TRBV6-1
CASSDLVESNEKLFF
TGTGCCAGCAGTGATCTGGTTGAGTCTAATGAAAAACTGTTTTTT